The rows below give T cell receptor beta chains drawn from one sample of a study of CD8 T cells in ankylosing spondylitis. TCRdb re-derived calls from the 5' RACE reads in MiXCR, one entry per CDR3 protein. The data show hundreds of thousands of distinct CDR3 sequences, around 24% seen once. The sequencing input was blood, either unsorted or a sorted T cell fraction (not recorded which). The receptors derive from a male donor with ankylosing spondylitis or in good health (not recorded which). Both conserved end residues are part of each CDR3. Each record gives: J gene, V gene, clone size, CDR3 protein. Clone size is shown for a subset of rows, as once, few, many or a class of expanded clone.

J gene: TRBJ2-1
V gene: TRBV20-1
clone size: many
CDR3 protein: CSARPLGRSGYNEQFF

J gene: TRBJ2-7
V gene: TRBV25-1
clone size: .
CDR3 protein: CASSDPGTLSYEQYF

J gene: TRBJ1-1
V gene: TRBV6-2/TRBV6-3
clone size: .
CDR3 protein: CASSYSGLEAFF

J gene: TRBJ2-1
V gene: TRBV10-3
clone size: few
CDR3 protein: CAISESISGRDGRDEQFF

J gene: TRBJ1-1
V gene: TRBV6-5
clone size: .
CDR3 protein: CASRTGVLAFF

J gene: TRBJ2-2
V gene: TRBV20-1
clone size: .
CDR3 protein: CSADNTDNTGELFF

J gene: TRBJ2-5
V gene: TRBV20-1
clone size: .
CDR3 protein: CSAPGTAQETQYF

J gene: TRBJ2-7
V gene: TRBV30
clone size: many
CDR3 protein: CAWSESPYEQYF

J gene: TRBJ2-5
V gene: TRBV9
clone size: many
CDR3 protein: CASSRGSALETQYF

J gene: TRBJ2-5
V gene: TRBV29-1
clone size: few
CDR3 protein: CSVGTGRETQYF

J gene: TRBJ2-2
V gene: TRBV29-1
clone size: many
CDR3 protein: CSARTLGGSGELFF

J gene: TRBJ2-5
V gene: TRBV6-5
clone size: many
CDR3 protein: CASGTRETQYF

J gene: TRBJ2-5
V gene: TRBV20-1
clone size: few
CDR3 protein: CSALRTGEETQYF

J gene: TRBJ1-1
V gene: TRBV20-1
clone size: .
CDR3 protein: CSARRNMNTEAFF

J gene: TRBJ2-7
V gene: TRBV28
clone size: many
CDR3 protein: CASRRNRSYEQYF

J gene: TRBJ2-5
V gene: TRBV28
clone size: many
CDR3 protein: CASSYTGEETQYF

J gene: TRBJ2-5
V gene: TRBV29-1
clone size: few
CDR3 protein: CSVETGGQETQYF

J gene: TRBJ1-1
V gene: TRBV5-1
clone size: .
CDR3 protein: CASSLRGGNTEAFF

J gene: TRBJ2-3
V gene: TRBV15
clone size: few
CDR3 protein: CATSRPTGPTDTQYF

J gene: TRBJ2-5
V gene: TRBV15
clone size: few
CDR3 protein: CATSPTGQETQYF

J gene: TRBJ2-7
V gene: TRBV6-5
clone size: .
CDR3 protein: CASSLPGSTYEQYF

J gene: TRBJ2-3
V gene: TRBV5-1
clone size: many
CDR3 protein: CASSLGTSGQSTDTQYF

J gene: TRBJ1-5
V gene: TRBV6-2/TRBV6-3
clone size: many
CDR3 protein: CASSYGDLNQPQHF

J gene: TRBJ1-2
V gene: TRBV12-3/TRBV12-4
clone size: .
CDR3 protein: CASSLPEAGYTF

J gene: TRBJ1-5
V gene: TRBV11-2
clone size: .
CDR3 protein: CASSLDRTAGQPQHF

J gene: TRBJ2-7
V gene: TRBV20-1
clone size: once
CDR3 protein: CSAFDGRNEQYF

J gene: TRBJ2-7
V gene: TRBV7-8
clone size: .
CDR3 protein: CASTKDRVSYEQYF

J gene: TRBJ1-1
V gene: TRBV7-8
clone size: .
CDR3 protein: CASSIRDRGLGTEAFF

J gene: TRBJ1-1
V gene: TRBV5-1
clone size: many
CDR3 protein: CASSLVTPNTEAFF

J gene: TRBJ2-3
V gene: TRBV9
clone size: many
CDR3 protein: CASSVEGGRPADTQYF

J gene: TRBJ1-2
V gene: TRBV29-1
clone size: few
CDR3 protein: CSVVSQNYGYTF

J gene: TRBJ2-7
V gene: TRBV12-3/TRBV12-4
clone size: .
CDR3 protein: CASSFAAREQYF

J gene: TRBJ2-3
V gene: TRBV12-3/TRBV12-4
clone size: many
CDR3 protein: CASILGSGTRSDTQYF

J gene: TRBJ2-1
V gene: TRBV11-2
clone size: many
CDR3 protein: CASSLDSGPRGRNEQFF

J gene: TRBJ1-1
V gene: TRBV12-3/TRBV12-4
clone size: many
CDR3 protein: CASSADRYTEAFF

J gene: TRBJ2-7
V gene: TRBV20-1
clone size: many
CDR3 protein: CSARALGNPYYEQYF

J gene: TRBJ1-6
V gene: TRBV15
clone size: .
CDR3 protein: CATSRDPKLGSPLHF

J gene: TRBJ2-4
V gene: TRBV7-9
clone size: .
CDR3 protein: CASSRLEAVQYF

J gene: TRBJ2-2
V gene: TRBV9
clone size: many
CDR3 protein: CASSVEVGQGRSGELFF

J gene: TRBJ2-1
V gene: TRBV27
clone size: many
CDR3 protein: CASSFGLAGVNEQFF

J gene: TRBJ2-7
V gene: TRBV6-1
clone size: .
CDR3 protein: CASWGPGGAQPYEQYF

J gene: TRBJ2-1
V gene: TRBV25-1
clone size: many
CDR3 protein: CASSSWGSPNEQFF

J gene: TRBJ2-1
V gene: TRBV6-2/TRBV6-3
clone size: .
CDR3 protein: CASSRVETSGRNEQFF

J gene: TRBJ2-1
V gene: TRBV7-3
clone size: once
CDR3 protein: CAKTSGGFSYNEQFF

J gene: TRBJ2-3
V gene: TRBV6-1
clone size: .
CDR3 protein: CASRLISTDTQYF

J gene: TRBJ2-6
V gene: TRBV7-9
clone size: .
CDR3 protein: CASSLGKGSTGANVLTF

J gene: TRBJ2-5
V gene: TRBV25-1
clone size: many
CDR3 protein: CASSELQGTAQETQYF

J gene: TRBJ2-7
V gene: TRBV19
clone size: few
CDR3 protein: CASSTTWTSGSYEQYF

J gene: TRBJ2-2
V gene: TRBV20-1
clone size: many
CDR3 protein: CSARLVNTGELFF